The sample holds many counts of the clone carrying this T cell receptor beta chain. Its antigen remains unidentified. V lost 0 bases and J lost 3, with 15 bases in between. From germline, CDR1 is DFQATT and CDR2 SNEGSKA (reference sequence). CDR3 length: 15 amino acids. This sample was included in a study of metastatic and nonmetastatic thyroid tumors. Study-level information: The study looked at repertoires side by side in blood and in tumor or nodule tissue from malignant and benign thyroid patients.

Every patient underwent thyroid surgery untreated. Study-wide results and caveats: In both blood and tumor samples, TCR beta diversity was reported significantly higher for malignant than benign nodules.

Original data processing: Using the CDR3 differences seen across clinicopathological groups, the authors built a distant-metastasis classifier for papillary thyroid cancer, which was meant to discriminate distant-metastatic patients. TCRdb reassembled clones from the PCR reads with MiXCR. The V and J calls here are based on TCRdb, not the publication. The sample holds 35,000 to 50,000 clones, around an eighth seen once. Sequencing was done on a sample of blood. This clonotype originated in a male donor with papillary thyroid cancer or a benign thyroid nodule (not recorded which). Some clones in this sample may be carry-over from other donors' samples. The rearrangement joins TRBV20-1 to TRBJ2-7; D not resolved. CDR3 bases: TGCAGTGCTAGAGAGAGAGGACGGAAGCACTACGAGCAGTACTTC. Protein: CSARERGRKHYEQYF.